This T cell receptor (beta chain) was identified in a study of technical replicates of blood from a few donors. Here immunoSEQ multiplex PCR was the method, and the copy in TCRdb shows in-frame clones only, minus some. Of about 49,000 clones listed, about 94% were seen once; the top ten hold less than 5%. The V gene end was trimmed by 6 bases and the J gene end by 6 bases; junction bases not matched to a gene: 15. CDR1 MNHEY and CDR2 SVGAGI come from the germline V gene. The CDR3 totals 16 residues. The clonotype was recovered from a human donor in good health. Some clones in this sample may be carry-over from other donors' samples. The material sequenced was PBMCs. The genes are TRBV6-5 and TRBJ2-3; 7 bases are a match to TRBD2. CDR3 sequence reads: CASSYTPEGRGDTQYF. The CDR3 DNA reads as TGTGCCAGCAGCTACACGCCGGAGGGGCGGGGGGATACGCAGTATTTT.